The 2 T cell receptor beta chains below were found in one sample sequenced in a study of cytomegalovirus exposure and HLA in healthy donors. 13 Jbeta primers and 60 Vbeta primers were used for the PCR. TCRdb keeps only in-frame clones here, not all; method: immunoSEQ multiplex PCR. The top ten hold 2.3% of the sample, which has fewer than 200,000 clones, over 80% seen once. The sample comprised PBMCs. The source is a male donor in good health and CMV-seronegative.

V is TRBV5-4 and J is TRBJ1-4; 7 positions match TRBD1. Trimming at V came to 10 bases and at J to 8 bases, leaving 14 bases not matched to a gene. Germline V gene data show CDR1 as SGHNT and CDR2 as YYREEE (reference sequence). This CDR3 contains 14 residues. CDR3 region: CASSIKGAGEKLFF. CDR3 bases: TGTGCCTCTTCAATAAAGGGGGCAGGGGAAAAACTGTTTTTT.

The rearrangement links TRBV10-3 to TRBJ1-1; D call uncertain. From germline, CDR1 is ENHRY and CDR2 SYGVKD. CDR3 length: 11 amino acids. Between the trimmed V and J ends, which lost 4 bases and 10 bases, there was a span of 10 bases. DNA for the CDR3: TGTGCCATCAGTGGTCTCCCGGGAGCTTTCTTT. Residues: CAISGLPGAFF.